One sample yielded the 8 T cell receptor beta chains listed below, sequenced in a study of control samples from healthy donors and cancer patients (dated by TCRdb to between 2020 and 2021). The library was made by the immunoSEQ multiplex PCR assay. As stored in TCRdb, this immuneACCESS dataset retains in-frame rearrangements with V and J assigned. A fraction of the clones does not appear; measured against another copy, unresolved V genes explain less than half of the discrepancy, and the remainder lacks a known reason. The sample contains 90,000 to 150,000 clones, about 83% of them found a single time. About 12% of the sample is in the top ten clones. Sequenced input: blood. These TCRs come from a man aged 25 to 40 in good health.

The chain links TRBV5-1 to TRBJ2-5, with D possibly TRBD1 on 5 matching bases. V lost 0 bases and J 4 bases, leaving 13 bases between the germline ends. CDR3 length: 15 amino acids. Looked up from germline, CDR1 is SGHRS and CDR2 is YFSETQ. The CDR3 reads CASSLEAGSGETQYF. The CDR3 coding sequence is TGCGCCAGCAGCTTGGAGGCAGGGTCGGGAGAGACCCAGTACTTC.

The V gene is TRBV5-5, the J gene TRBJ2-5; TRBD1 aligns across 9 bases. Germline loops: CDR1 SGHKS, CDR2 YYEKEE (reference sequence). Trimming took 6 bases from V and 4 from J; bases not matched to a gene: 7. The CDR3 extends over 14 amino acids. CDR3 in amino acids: CASTIQGAAETQYF. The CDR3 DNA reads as TGTGCCAGCACCATACAGGGGGCTGCAGAGACCCAGTACTTC.

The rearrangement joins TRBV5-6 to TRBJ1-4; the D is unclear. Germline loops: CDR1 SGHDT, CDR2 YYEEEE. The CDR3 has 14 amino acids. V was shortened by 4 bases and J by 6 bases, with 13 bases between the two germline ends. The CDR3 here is CASSPAGHDEKLFF. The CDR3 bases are TGTGCCAGCAGCCCGGCCGGGCACGATGAAAAACTGTTTTTT. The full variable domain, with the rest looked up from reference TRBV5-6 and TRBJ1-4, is DAGVTQSPTHLIKTRGQQVTLRCSPKSGHDTVSWYQQALGQGPQFIFQYYEEEERQRGNFPDRFSGHQFPNYSSELNVNALLLGDSALYLCASSPAGHDEKLFFGSGTQLSVL.

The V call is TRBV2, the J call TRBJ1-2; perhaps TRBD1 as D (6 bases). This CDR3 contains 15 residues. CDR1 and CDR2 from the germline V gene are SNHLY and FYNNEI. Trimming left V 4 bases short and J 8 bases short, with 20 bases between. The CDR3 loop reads CASSGTDPLSEGYTF. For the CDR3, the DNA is TGTGCCAGCAGTGGGACAGACCCTCTTTCGGAGGGCTACACCTTC.

The CDR3 loop reads CASSEGSMNTEAFF. For the CDR3, the DNA is TGTGCCAGCAGTGAAGGGAGCATGAACACTGAAGCTTTCTTT. The chain carries TRBV2 and TRBJ1-1; no reliable D call. Germline V CDR1 and CDR2: SNHLY, FYNNEI. Trimming took 1 base from V and 0 from J, leaving 6 bases between them. There are 14 residues in the CDR3.

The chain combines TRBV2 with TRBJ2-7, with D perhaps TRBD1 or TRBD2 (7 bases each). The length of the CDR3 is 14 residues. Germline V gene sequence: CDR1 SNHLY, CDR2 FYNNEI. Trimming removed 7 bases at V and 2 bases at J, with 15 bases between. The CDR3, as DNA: TGTGCCAGCACCCCTGGGAGGGGGCCCTACGAGCAGTACGTC. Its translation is CASTPGRGPYEQYV.

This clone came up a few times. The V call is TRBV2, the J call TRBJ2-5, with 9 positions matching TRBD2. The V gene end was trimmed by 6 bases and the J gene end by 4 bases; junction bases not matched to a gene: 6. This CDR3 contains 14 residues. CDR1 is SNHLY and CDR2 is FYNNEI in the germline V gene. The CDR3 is CASSPGLARETQYF. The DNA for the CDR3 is TGTGCCAGCAGCCCGGGACTAGCCAGAGAGACCCAGTACTTC.

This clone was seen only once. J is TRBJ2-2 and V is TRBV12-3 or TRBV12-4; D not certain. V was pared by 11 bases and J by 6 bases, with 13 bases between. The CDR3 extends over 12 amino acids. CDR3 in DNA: TGTGCCTCTTTGAAGGATTCCGGGGAGCTGTTTTTT. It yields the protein CASLKDSGELFF.